Sequencing of this TCR beta chain was carried out in a study of T cells in Graves' hyperthyroidism and ophthalmopathy. The diagnoses drew upon clinical symptoms, serum thyroxine and TRAb, thyroid ultrasound and orbital computed tomography. This CDR3 spans 13 amino acids. Germline V gene sequence: CDR1 DFQATT, CDR2 SNEGSKA (reference sequence). Trimming stripped 2 bases from V and 4 bases from J, with 10 bases between. This clonotype has ten or more counts. The target antigen is unknown. TCR beta CDR3 regions were amplified from RNA transcripts. The HTBI set primed first-round TCR CDR3 RT-PCR. One entry per CDR3 protein results from TCRdb running MiXCR on the multiplex PCR reads. The sample records a few hundred thousand distinct CDR3 sequences, 15% to 19% being singletons. Study results and caveats: From stable hyperthyroidism, ophthalmopathy was separated by a 13 V-J model.

The source of this sequence is a woman aged 18-30 years with Graves' hyperthyroidism that later progressed to Graves' ophthalmopathy. The chain combines TRBV20-1 with TRBJ2-3, with D possibly matching TRBD2 (6 bases). Material for sequencing was blood. The CDR3 nucleotides read TGCAGTGCTAGAATCGGGAGAGCAGATACGCAGTATTTT. It specifies CSARIGRADTQYF.